One sample yielded the 18 T cell receptor beta chains listed below, sequenced in a study of control samples from healthy donors and cancer patients. Profiling relied on immunoSEQ multiplex PCR, and the TCRdb table lists in-frame clones only, not all of them. Among approximately 70,000 clones listed, around 87% were seen once. The sample taken for sequencing was PBMCs. The receptor set was obtained from a woman between 45 and 65 years old with head and neck cancer.

The chain couples TRBV7-3 to TRBJ2-3; 8 nucleotides match TRBD1. The CDR3 consists of 16 residues. Germline V gene lookup returns CDR1 SGHTA and CDR2 FQGTGA. V lost 0 bases, J lost 5 bases, and 7 bases stayed unmatched. The CDR3 sequence is CASSLTVAGGRDTQYF. Written as DNA, the CDR3 is TGTGCCAGCAGCTTAACGGTGGCAGGGGGCAGAGATACGCAGTATTTT.

The V gene is TRBV21-1, the J gene TRBJ1-3. TRBV21-1 is deemed a pseudogene. This CDR3 is built from 16 residues. The CDR3 DNA follows: TGTGCCAGCAGCGCCCGGACCAGGAACTCTGGAAACACCATATATTTT. Its protein is CASSARTRNSGNTIYF.

The chain carries TRBV30 and TRBJ1-5; 7 bases fit TRBD1. The V gene end was trimmed by 1 base and the J gene end by 7 bases; junction bases not matched to a gene: 10. The germline V gene has CDR1 GTSNPN and CDR2 SVGIG (reference sequence). This CDR3 comprises 15 residues. Here the CDR3 DNA reads TGTGCCTGGAGTGCCGACAGGGATTTTACCCAGCCCCAGCATTTT. As protein: CAWSADRDFTQPQHF.

J is TRBJ2-5 and V is TRBV24-1; D is perhaps TRBD2 (6 bases). This CDR3 spans 15 amino acids. Germline assignment: CDR1 KGHDR and CDR2 SFDVKD. Deletions cut 3 bases from V and 4 bases from J, with 14 bases between. The CDR3 region has the DNA TGTGCCACCAGTGATCCTGGCGGGACGGCAGAGACCCAGTACTTC. Its translation: CATSDPGGTAETQYF.

V gene TRBV7-2 combines with J gene TRBJ2-5; 9 bases match TRBD1. Unmatched junction bases numbered 7, after V lost 5 bases and J lost 0 bases. Germline-derived CDR1 and CDR2 are SGHTA and FQGNSA. The CDR3 is made up of 16 amino acids. In DNA form, the CDR3 reads TGTGCCAGCAGCCCAAGGACAGGGGCCTACCAAGAGACCCAGTACTTC. Translating it yields CASSPRTGAYQETQYF.

This rearrangement joins TRBV7-8 to TRBJ1-1; TRBD1 matches at 8 bases. Germline V lookup: CDR1 SGHVS, CDR2 FQNEAQ. The junction had 19 bases not matched to a gene; V was cut back by 4 bases and J by 0 bases. This CDR3 has 20 amino acids. Here the CDR3 reads CASSSYIRAGGSHMNTEAFF. The CDR3 nucleotides are TGTGCCAGCAGCTCGTACATTCGGGCAGGGGGCTCACATATGAACACTGAAGCTTTCTTT.

The chain couples TRBV3-1 (or the pseudogene TRBV3-2) to TRBJ1-6; D not resolved. V gave up 0 bases and J gave up 6 bases, with 12 bases separating them. CDR1 and CDR2 from the germline V gene are LGHDT and YNNKEL (reference sequence). The CDR3 has 16 residues. The CDR3 nucleotides read TGTGCCAGCAGCCAAGACCTCGGGGTGGGTAATTCACCCCTCCACTTT. Residues: CASSQDLGVGNSPLHF.

For the CDR3, the DNA is TGTGCCAGTAGATTGCGCGGGGGGGAGACCCAGTACTTC. Its translation is CASRLRGGETQYF. The rearrangement joins TRBV19 to TRBJ2-5; 8 bases are shared with TRBD2. V shed 6 bases and J 5 bases; nucleotides not matched to a gene: 5. This CDR3 spans 13 amino acids. The germline CDR1 and CDR2 sequences are LNHDA and SQIVND (reference sequence).

This chain uses TRBV2 with TRBJ2-3, with 11 positions matching TRBD1. The CDR3 runs to 16 residues. Germline CDR1 and CDR2: SNHLY and FYNNEI. The ends lost 4 bases at V and 5 bases at J; junction bases unmatched: 8. CDR3 in DNA: TGTGCCAGCAGTGGAAGGACAGGGGGCAGGGGAGATACGCAGTATTTT. Translating gives CASSGRTGGRGDTQYF.

This clone was seen once. The V call is TRBV4-2, the J call TRBJ2-5; 10 positions match TRBD2. Germline trimming cut 0 bases from V and 1 base from J; bases unmatched to any gene: 5. This CDR3 has 17 amino acids. CDR1 LGHNA and CDR2 YNFKEQ come from the germline V gene. CDR3 loop: CASSQDGQRGGQETQYF. DNA for the CDR3: TGTGCCAGCAGCCAAGATGGCCAGCGGGGGGGCCAAGAGACCCAGTACTTC.

CDR3 DNA: TGTGCCACCAGCAGAGGAGGGGGAAGGGACACAGATACGCAGTATTTT. Translated, it gives CATSRGGGRDTDTQYF. This chain connects TRBV15 to TRBJ2-3, with a possible D match to TRBD1 (6 bases). The germline V gene encodes CDR1 LNHNV and CDR2 YYDKDF (reference sequence). The CDR3 length is 16 residues. The germline V and J ends were trimmed by 1 base and 2 bases, with 13 bases remaining between them.

This sequence joins TRBV3-1 (or the pseudogene TRBV3-2) and TRBJ1-6; D remains ambiguous. CDR3 length: 15 residues. V was pared by 3 bases and J by 8 bases, with 14 bases between. Germline V CDR1 and CDR2: LGHDT, YNNKEL (reference sequence). CDR3 amino acids: CASSHAGSRDSPLHF. The CDR3 nucleotides are TGTGCCAGCAGCCATGCCGGGTCTAGGGATTCACCCCTCCACTTT.

The chain carries TRBV7-2 and TRBJ2-5; TRBD1 is a possible D gene (5 bases). Trimming shortened V by 5 bases and J by 2 bases, and 18 bases separated the two germline ends. The CDR3 sequence is 16 residues long. Germline CDR1 is SGHTA and CDR2 is FQGNSA. The CDR3: CASSPREVRDQETQYF. The CDR3, as DNA: TGTGCCAGCAGCCCCAGGGAAGTAAGGGATCAAGAGACCCAGTACTTC.

This clone was recorded a few times. The chain recombines TRBV7-9 with TRBJ1-2; TRBD1 agrees at 9 bases. CDR1 is SEHNR, CDR2 FQNEAQ, per germline (reference sequence). The CDR3 spans 15 residues. V shed 6 bases and J 2 bases; nucleotides not matched to a gene: 7. CDR3 region: CASSSSGQGNYGYTF. The CDR3 region has the DNA TGTGCCAGCAGTTCCTCCGGACAGGGGAACTATGGCTACACCTTC.

This chain links TRBV12-3 or TRBV12-4 with TRBJ2-3; D remains unclear. This CDR3 spans 13 amino acids. V lost 8 bases to trimming and J lost 0 bases, with 9 bases between them. CDR3 protein: CASVGFSTDTQYF. CDR3 DNA sequence: TGTGCCAGCGTGGGATTTAGCACAGATACGCAGTATTTT.

The V call is TRBV14, the J call TRBJ2-2; D uncertain. The CDR3 totals 14 residues. V was clipped by 4 bases and J by 5 bases, with 11 bases between them. Germline loops: CDR1 SGHDN, CDR2 FVKESK. The CDR3 nucleotides are TGTGCCAGCAGCCTAAGGACCTTTACCGGGGAGCTGTTTTTT. Translating gives CASSLRTFTGELFF.

This chain links TRBV4-3 with TRBJ2-5; D possibly corresponds to TRBD2 (6 bases). V lost 0 bases and J 5 bases, leaving 13 bases between the germline ends. The CDR3 spans 15 residues. The germline V gene encodes CDR1 LGHNA and CDR2 YSLEER. This CDR3 is CASSQEGLKGETQYF. In nucleotides, the CDR3 is TGCGCCAGCAGCCAAGAGGGACTTAAAGGGGAGACCCAGTACTTC.

The chain carries TRBV4-1 and TRBJ1-2; 8 positions match TRBD1. The germline V gene has CDR1 MGHRA and CDR2 YSYEKL. The ends lost 0 bases at V and 7 bases at J; junction bases unmatched: 7. The CDR3 runs 15 residues. The CDR3 protein is CASSQERTGKGGYTF. The CDR3 bases are TGCGCCAGCAGCCAAGAACGGACAGGGAAAGGTGGCTACACCTTC.